This T cell receptor beta chain originates from a study of T cell repertoires in cytomegalovirus infection. Notes on the study in general: There were HLA-C-restricted CMV-specific TCR beta clonotypes dominating the ex vivo response.

Germline V gives CDR1 PRHDT, CDR2 FYEKMQ (reference sequence). This CDR3 is 14 amino acids long. As for this clonotype: What it binds is not known. At one boundary the junction diverges from the germline segment, which might be a read error.

In TCRdb, the reads were re-called with MiXCR into one record per CDR3 protein. Seen here are approximately 500,000 distinct CDR3 sequences, 16% observed once, and the top ten hold more than 20%. This clonotype was sampled from a human donor in good health (CMV status not recorded). Some clones in this sample may be carry-over from other donors' samples. The chain is built from TRBV13 and TRBJ1-1; the D gene is possibly TRBD1 (6 bases). Material: CD8+ T cells from PBMCs. CDR3 amino acids: CASSEQGVGTVAFF. CDR3 sequence (DNA): TGTGCCAGCAGCGAACAGGGCGTCGGCACTGTAGCTTTCTTT.